Listed here is a single T cell receptor (beta chain). Its antigen remains unknown. These data are taken from a study of lymphopenia after photon versus proton radiotherapy. Study-wide points: Photon-treated patients lost naive T cells and TCR diversity; proton-treated stayed stable. A bigger post-nadir fall in TCR diversity correlated inversely with survival time in deceased patients.

CDR1 and CDR2 from the germline V gene are SGHAT and FQNNGV. The CDR3 spans 13 residues. Deletions cut 1 base from V and 0 bases from J, with 3 bases between. Data came from immunoSEQ multiplex PCR; TCRdb stores just in-frame clones and leaves some out. The sample includes over 25,000 clones, about 80% of them seen just once. The TCR sequence derives from a woman aged 70-85 years with pancreatic cancer. The V call is TRBV11-2, the J call TRBJ1-1; D gene unclear. Sequenced material: peripheral blood, taken from a patient treated with proton-based radiotherapy. The CDR3 loop is CASSLALNTEAFF. For the CDR3, the DNA is TGTGCCAGCAGCTTAGCCCTGAACACTGAAGCTTTCTTT. Looking up the rest from reference TRBV11-2 and TRBJ1-1 gives the full variable domain: EAGVAQSPRYKIIEKRQSVAFWCNPISGHATLYWYQQILGQGPKLLIQFQNNGVVDDSQLPKDRFSAERLKGVDSTLKIQPAKLEDSAVYLCASSLALNTEAFFGQGTRLTVV.